The 17 T cell receptor beta chains below were found in one sample sequenced in a study of blood T cell repertoires in COVID-19. TCRdb keeps only in-frame clones here, not all; method: immunoSEQ multiplex PCR. The sample shows some 240,000 clones, approximately 84% of them seen only once. Sequenced input: PBMCs or T cells enriched from blood (not recorded which). Receptor source: a woman aged 35 to 49 with acute COVID-19.

The chain couples TRBV15 to TRBJ1-4; the match to TRBD1 covers 7 bases. The V and J ends lost 3 bases and 5 bases, in that order; junction bases with no gene match: 6. Germline V lookup: CDR1 LNHNV, CDR2 YYDKDF (reference sequence). The CDR3 has 15 residues. CDR3 in DNA: TGTGCCACCAGCAGGACCAGACAGGGAAATGAAAAACTGTTTTTT. Protein product: CATSRTRQGNEKLFF.

The count of this clone is one. J is TRBJ2-2 and V is TRBV18; no firm D call. The CDR3 consists of 15 residues. The ends were cut back, 6 bases at V and 0 bases at J, with 11 bases in the middle. CDR1 KGHSH and CDR2 LQKENI come from the germline V gene. The CDR3: CASSPIDTNTGELFF. The CDR3, as DNA: TGTGCCAGCTCTCCAATCGACACGAACACCGGGGAGCTGTTTTTT.

The chain recombines TRBV5-1 with TRBJ1-2, with 10 bases matching TRBD1. The CDR3 has 18 residues. Trimming at V came to 7 bases and at J to 3 bases, leaving 18 bases not matched to a gene. Germline V gene lookup returns CDR1 SGHRS and CDR2 YFSETQ. Here the CDR3 DNA reads TGCGCCAGCGGCGAGCCCGCCCTCCGGGACAGGGGTTACTATGGCTACACCTTC. It is translated as CASGEPALRDRGYYGYTF.

J is TRBJ1-3 and V is TRBV9, with D perhaps TRBD1 (5 bases). The germline gives CDR1 SGDLS, CDR2 YYNGEE. The CDR3 totals 15 residues. V was trimmed by 3 bases and J by 3 bases, leaving 13 bases between them. In DNA, the CDR3 is TGTGCCAGCAGCGCCGGGGGAGGGAATGGAAACACCATATATTTT. Translation: CASSAGGGNGNTIYF.

Comments on this clone: The sample carries other DNA sequences with the same CDR3. This chain links TRBV27 with TRBJ2-7; 10 bases agree with TRBD2. CDR1 and CDR2 from the germline V gene are MNHEY and SMNVEV (reference sequence). This CDR3 is built from 15 residues. V lost 2 bases to trimming and J lost 1 base; unmatched junction nucleotides: 2. CDR3 in amino acids: CASSLTSGKSYEQYF. The CDR3, as DNA: TGTGCCAGCAGTTTAACTAGCGGGAAATCCTACGAGCAGTACTTC.

This clone was found a few times. The chain joins TRBV19 to TRBJ2-1; possibly TRBD1 for D (6 bases). This CDR3 has 15 amino acids. Germline-derived CDR1 and CDR2 are LNHDA and SQIVND (reference sequence). V was pared by 1 base and J by 9 bases, with 16 bases between. CDR3 nucleotide sequence: TGTGCCAGTAGTATAGCTGAGGACAGCCACCGTGAGCAGTTCTTC. It yields the protein CASSIAEDSHREQFF.

The chain carries TRBV11-3 and TRBJ2-7; 7 bases agree with TRBD1. From germline, CDR1 is SGHNT and CDR2 YENEEA. The ends lost 6 bases at V and 5 bases at J; junction bases unmatched: 10. The CDR3 is 14 residues long. CDR3 nucleotide sequence: TGTGCCAGCAGAAACGACGACAGGGACCACGAGCAGTACTTC. Protein: CASRNDDRDHEQYF.

V gene TRBV23-1 combines with J gene TRBJ1-5; possible D gene TRBD1, 5 bases. TRBV23-1 belongs to the ORF category, with a function that is uncertain. This CDR3 spans 12 amino acids. CDR3 DNA sequence: TGCGCAGACCAGGGTACTGCTCAGCCCCAGCATTTT. It specifies CADQGTAQPQHF.

This clone occurred once. The chain couples TRBV19 to TRBJ1-3; no definite D call. V was shortened by 10 bases and J by 4 bases, with 5 bases between the two germline ends. From germline, CDR1 is LNHDA and CDR2 SQIVND (reference sequence). This CDR3 spans 10 amino acids. The CDR3 sequence is CATFGNTIYF. DNA for the CDR3: TGTGCCACCTTCGGAAACACCATATATTTT.

The rearrangement uses TRBV3-1 (or the pseudogene TRBV3-2) and TRBJ2-5; D may be TRBD2 (7 bases). The V end was cut by 1 base, the J end by 4 bases, with 16 bases between. Per germline, CDR1 LGHDT and CDR2 YNNKEL (reference sequence). The CDR3 runs 16 residues. The chain's CDR3 is CASSQGRRGARETQYF. The CDR3 nucleotides are TGTGCCAGCAGCCAAGGCCGACGGGGGGCCCGAGAGACCCAGTACTTC.

The V call is TRBV9, the J call TRBJ1-2; no definite D call. This CDR3 spans 12 amino acids. V was clipped by 0 bases and J by 4 bases, with 4 bases between them. CDR1 SGDLS and CDR2 YYNGEE come from the germline V gene. The CDR3 DNA reads TGTGCCAGCAGCGTAGCCAGCTATGGCTACACCTTC. Translating gives CASSVASYGYTF.

This clone was found once. The chain links TRBV7-3 to TRBJ2-1; D is perhaps TRBD1 (5 bases). The CDR3 length is 14 residues. V was clipped by 0 bases and J by 4 bases, with 7 bases between them. Germline V lookup: CDR1 SGHTA, CDR2 FQGTGA. Written as DNA, the CDR3 is TGTGCCAGCAGCTTAACGGACACGTACAATGAGCAGTTCTTC. Translating gives CASSLTDTYNEQFF.

The chain uses TRBV3-1 (or the pseudogene TRBV3-2) and TRBJ2-1; possibly TRBD2 for D (5 bases). Germline loops: CDR1 LGHDT, CDR2 YNNKEL (reference sequence). The CDR3 is 14 residues long. Trimming left V 4 bases short and J 7 bases short, with 14 bases between. CDR3 DNA: TGTGCCAGCAGCCGTAGTCGGGATTCGAATGAGCAGTTCTTC. Its protein product is CASSRSRDSNEQFF.

The chain uses TRBV7-8 and TRBJ2-7, with TRBD1 as a possible D gene (5 bases). V lost 5 bases and J 0 bases, leaving 17 bases between the germline ends. Germline V lookup: CDR1 SGHVS, CDR2 FQNEAQ. This CDR3 contains 16 residues. In nucleotides, the CDR3 is TGTGCCAGCAGCCACCTTGGGGCGGAGACCTCCTACGAGCAGTACTTC. Protein sequence: CASSHLGAETSYEQYF. The variable domain in full, with the rest retrieved from reference TRBV7-8 and TRBJ2-7, is GAGVSQSPRYKVAKRGQDVALRCDPISGHVSLFWYQQALGQGPEFLTYFQNEAQLDKSGLPSDRFFAERPEGSVSTLKIQRTQQEDSAVYLCASSHLGAETSYEQYFGPGTRLTVT.

The chain uses TRBV5-6 and TRBJ1-2, with D possibly matching TRBD1 (6 bases). The ends were cut back, 5 bases at V and 4 bases at J, with 15 bases in the middle. CDR3 length: 14 amino acids. CDR1 and CDR2 (germline): SGHDT, YYEEEE. This CDR3 reads CASRNPGTSYGYTF. DNA for the CDR3: TGTGCCAGCAGGAACCCCGGGACAAGCTATGGCTACACCTTC. Full variable domain (remainder filled in from reference TRBV5-6 and TRBJ1-2): DAGVTQSPTHLIKTRGQQVTLRCSPKSGHDTVSWYQQALGQGPQFIFQYYEEEERQRGNFPDRFSGHQFPNYSSELNVNALLLGDSALYLCASRNPGTSYGYTFGSGTRLTVV.

This chain links TRBV5-1 with TRBJ2-1; 12 bases align to TRBD2. The germline V gene has CDR1 SGHRS and CDR2 YFSETQ. The CDR3 contains 16 residues. The ends lost 4 bases at V and 9 bases at J; junction bases unmatched: 11. The chain's CDR3 is CASSPTSGGLQGEQFF. The CDR3 DNA reads as TGCGCCAGCAGCCCGACTAGCGGGGGACTACAAGGTGAGCAGTTCTTC.

This clone was observed a single time. V is TRBV29-1 and J is TRBJ2-4; 7 bases align to TRBD1. Germline CDR1 reads SQVTM; CDR2 reads ANQGSEA. The CDR3 runs to 13 residues. V shed 5 bases, J shed 5 bases, and the junction held 6 bases outside the gene matches. In nucleotides, the CDR3 is TGCAGCGTTTATTCCGGGACAGAAAACATTCAGTACTTC. It is translated as CSVYSGTENIQYF.